The T cell receptor (beta chain) under discussion was sequenced for a study of cytomegalovirus exposure and HLA in healthy donors. Study findings and constraints: Previous analysis showed most TCR beta V segments were productive about 87% or about 30% of the time.

PCR involved 60 Vbeta and 13 Jbeta primers. Profiling relied on immunoSEQ multiplex PCR, and the TCRdb table lists in-frame clones only, not all of them. The table lists about 140,000 clones, more than 60% of them singletons. Germline V lookup: CDR1 MNHEY, CDR2 SMNVEV (reference sequence). The V and J ends lost 5 bases and 3 bases, in that order; junction bases with no gene match: 4. The CDR3 is made up of 15 amino acids. Remarks on this clone: What it binds is not known.

This receptor was obtained from a woman aged 50 to 65 in good health and CMV-seropositive. The J gene is TRBJ2-1, the V gene TRBV27, with 10 bases matching TRBD2. Sequencing used PBMCs. In DNA form, the CDR3 reads TGTGCCAGCAGTCCGGGACTAGCGAACTACAATGAGCAGTTCTTC. This codes for CASSPGLANYNEQFF.